This passage covers 15 T cell receptor beta chains from one sample sequenced in a study of blood T cell repertoires in COVID-19. Only in-frame clones appear in the TCRdb table, and some are missing; sequencing was by immunoSEQ multiplex PCR. This table holds more than 35,000 clones, roughly 91% found once. Sequencing was performed on peripheral blood. The receptors stem from a human donor in a cohort sampled during active COVID-19.

The genes are TRBV18 and TRBJ1-3; no firm D call. The CDR3 loop spans 14 amino acids. Per the germline V gene, CDR1 is KGHSH and CDR2 is LQKENI. The V gene lost 2 bases and the J gene lost 0 bases, with 5 bases spanning the gap. The CDR3 spells CASSPSVSGNTIYF. The CDR3 DNA follows: TGTGCCAGCTCACCAAGCGTCTCTGGAAACACCATATATTTT.

The V call is TRBV28, the J call TRBJ2-3, with TRBD1 matching 12 bases. V shed 3 bases, J shed 5 bases, and the junction held 6 bases outside the gene matches. In germline, CDR1 is MDHEN, CDR2 SYDVKM. The CDR3 has 16 amino acids. The CDR3 nucleotides read TGTGCCAGCAGTTTGGGGACAGGGGGCGCGGTAGATACGCAGTATTTT. It yields the protein CASSLGTGGAVDTQYF.

V usage is TRBV18 and J usage is TRBJ2-5; 7 nucleotides match TRBD2. The V gene end was trimmed by 4 bases and the J gene end by 2 bases; junction bases not matched to a gene: 4. This CDR3 region has 14 residues. Germline CDR1 reads KGHSH; CDR2 reads LQKENI. The CDR3 loop is CASSLSGGQETQYF. The CDR3 DNA is TGTGCCAGCTCACTCTCGGGGGGACAAGAGACCCAGTACTTC. The full variable domain, its missing parts supplied by reference TRBV18 and TRBJ2-5, is NAGVMQNPRHLVRRRGQEARLRCSPMKGHSHVYWYRQLPEEGLKFMVYLQKENIIDESGMPKERFSAEFPKEGPSILRIQQVVRGDSAAYFCASSLSGGQETQYFGPGTRLLVL.

The gene calls are TRBV11-2 and TRBJ1-2; possibly TRBD1 for D (5 bases). V was cut by 1 base and J by 0 bases, with 9 bases left in between. The CDR3 contains 15 residues. Per germline, CDR1 SGHAT and CDR2 FQNNGV. The CDR3 loop is CASSLGQPSNYGYTF. CDR3 bases: TGTGCCAGCAGCTTAGGACAGCCATCTAACTATGGCTACACCTTC.

This clone has just a few counts. The chain uses TRBV19 and TRBJ1-3, with D perhaps TRBD1 (5 bases). The germline gives CDR1 LNHDA, CDR2 SQIVND (reference sequence). Between the trimmed V and J ends, which lost 3 bases and 0 bases, there was a span of 9 bases. The CDR3 sequence is 15 residues long. CDR3 bases: TGTGCCAGTAGTATTCGAAGGGGCTCTGGAAACACCATATATTTT. Translated, it gives CASSIRRGSGNTIYF.

The chain joins TRBV5-6 to TRBJ1-2, with D possibly matching TRBD1 (5 bases). The germline V gene has CDR1 SGHDT and CDR2 YYEEEE. The CDR3 sequence is 13 residues long. Trimming pared 0 bases from V and 6 bases from J, leaving 9 bases between. The CDR3 nucleotides are TGTGCCAGCAGCTTGGTGCTCAGGGATGGCTACACCTTC. Its protein product is CASSLVLRDGYTF.

The V call is TRBV2, the J call TRBJ1-2; D gene uncertain. This CDR3 spans 13 amino acids. Germline-derived CDR1 and CDR2 are SNHLY and FYNNEI. The V and J ends lost 1 base and 3 bases respectively, with 6 bases between them. The chain's CDR3 is CASSEGEHYGYTF. The DNA of the CDR3 is TGTGCCAGCAGTGAAGGGGAGCACTATGGCTACACCTTC. Variable domain in full (rest from reference TRBV2 and TRBJ1-2): EPEVTQTPSHQVTQMGQEVILRCVPISNHLYFYWYRQILGQKVEFLVSFYNNEISEKSEIFDDQFSVERPDGSNFTLKIRSTKLEDSAMYFCASSEGEHYGYTFGSGTRLTVV.

For the CDR3, the DNA is TGTGCCAGCTCACCACTTGTTGGGACTAGCGGGGGAACCGGCTACGAGCAGTACTTC. Amino acids: CASSPLVGTSGGTGYEQYF. The J gene is TRBJ2-7, the V gene TRBV18, with 14 bases matching TRBD2. Per the germline V gene, CDR1 is KGHSH and CDR2 is LQKENI. Trimming at V came to 1 base and at J to 3 bases, leaving 11 bases not matched to a gene. The CDR3 contains 19 residues.

The gene calls are TRBV24-1 and TRBJ1-1; TRBD1 matches at 7 bases. Trimming took 3 bases from V and 11 from J; bases not matched to a gene: 8. The CDR3 has 13 residues. From germline, CDR1 is KGHDR and CDR2 SFDVKD. The CDR3 sequence: CATSDESTGKAFF. Here the CDR3 DNA reads TGTGCCACCAGTGATGAGTCGACAGGGAAGGCTTTCTTT.

The chain employs TRBV5-4 and TRBJ1-2; TRBD1 aligns across 10 bases. The germline CDR1 and CDR2 sequences are SGHNT and YYREEE (reference sequence). V shed 5 bases and J 4 bases; nucleotides not matched to a gene: 2. The CDR3 spans 13 residues. CDR3 in DNA: TGTGCCAGCAGGGACAGGGGGGTCTATGGCTACACCTTC. It is translated as CASRDRGVYGYTF.

This clone was seen a single time. The CDR3 DNA is TGTGCCAGCAGTTACCGGTTGGGCAGCAATCAGCCCCAGCATTTT. Translated: CASSYRLGSNQPQHF. This sequence joins TRBV6-5 and TRBJ1-5, with D uncertain. Germline-derived CDR1 and CDR2 are MNHEY and SVGAGI. The CDR3 runs to 15 residues. The V and J ends lost 2 bases and 1 base respectively, with 9 bases between them.

CDR3 region: CASSLAPTGHEQFF. CDR3 bases: TGTGCCAGCAGCTTAGCCCCCACGGGTCATGAGCAGTTCTTC. The chain employs TRBV11-2 and TRBJ2-1; D gene unclear. The CDR3 consists of 14 residues. Germline assignment: CDR1 SGHAT and CDR2 FQNNGV. Trimming stripped 1 base from V and 8 bases from J, with 12 bases between.

The rearrangement links TRBV2 to TRBJ1-2, with a possible D match to TRBD1 (6 bases). The CDR3 covers 13 residues. In germline, CDR1 is SNHLY, CDR2 FYNNEI. The ends were cut back, 8 bases at V and 3 bases at J, with 13 bases in the middle. The DNA for the CDR3 is TGTGCCAGCTCGACAGGTGGGGACTATGGCTACACCTTC. It codes for CASSTGGDYGYTF.

This clone came up once. This chain connects TRBV6-2 or TRBV6-3 to TRBJ2-3; D is possibly TRBD2 (6 bases). Germline CDR1 reads MNHEY; CDR2 reads SVGEGT. Trimming took 2 bases from V and 3 from J, leaving 18 bases between them. The CDR3 runs 17 residues. CDR3 in amino acids: CASSYPPWRAPTDTQYF. The CDR3 nucleotides read TGTGCCAGCAGTTACCCCCCATGGAGGGCTCCAACAGATACGCAGTATTTT.

V usage is TRBV3-1 (or the pseudogene TRBV3-2) and J usage is TRBJ2-1, with TRBD2 matching over 8 bases. The CDR3 is 16 amino acids. V lost 4 bases, J lost 7 bases, and 12 bases stayed unmatched. Looked up from germline, CDR1 is LGHDT and CDR2 is YNNKEL (reference sequence). The CDR3 DNA reads as TGTGCCAGCAGCCGCGGAGCGGGGGCCCCCCGAAATGAGCAGTTCTTC. Translated, it gives CASSRGAGAPRNEQFF.